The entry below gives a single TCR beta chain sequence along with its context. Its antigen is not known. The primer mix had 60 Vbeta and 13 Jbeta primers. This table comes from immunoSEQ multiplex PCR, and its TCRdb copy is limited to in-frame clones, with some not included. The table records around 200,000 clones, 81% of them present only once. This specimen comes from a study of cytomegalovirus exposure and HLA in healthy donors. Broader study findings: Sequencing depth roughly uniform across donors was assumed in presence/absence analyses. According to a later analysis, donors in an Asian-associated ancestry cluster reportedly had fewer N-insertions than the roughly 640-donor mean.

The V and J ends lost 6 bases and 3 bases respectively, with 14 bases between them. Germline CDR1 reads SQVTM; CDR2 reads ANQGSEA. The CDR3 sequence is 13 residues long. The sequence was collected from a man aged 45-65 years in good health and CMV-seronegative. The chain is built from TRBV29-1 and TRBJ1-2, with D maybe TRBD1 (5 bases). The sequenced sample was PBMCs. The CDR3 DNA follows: TGCAGCGTAGACGGGGGGAACGACTATGGCTACACCTTC. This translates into CSVDGGNDYGYTF.